This T cell receptor beta chain was documented in a study of blood T cell repertoires in COVID-19. Looking at the study overall: T cells, B-cell-depleted T cells, or PBMCs provided the cDNA or gDNA that served as material.

The table came from immunoSEQ multiplex PCR; TCRdb's copy has only in-frame clones and leaves some out. The repertoire holds some 490,000 clones, 80% to 90% seen once, with roughly 8.5% in the top ten. Participants came from under 30 US areas, aged roughly 18 to 95 years. V was shortened by 7 bases and J by 0 bases, with 14 bases between the two germline ends. The CDR3 runs to 15 residues. In germline, CDR1 is SGHRS, CDR2 YFSETQ. Sequenced: PBMCs or T cells enriched from blood (not recorded which). J is TRBJ1-5 and V is TRBV5-1, with D possibly being TRBD1 (5 bases). The source is a woman aged 60-70 years who had recovered from COVID-19. This CDR3 reads CASRQDINSNQPQHF. For the CDR3, the DNA is TGCGCCAGCCGTCAGGACATAAATAGCAATCAGCCCCAGCATTTT. Combining the CDR3 with reference TRBV5-1 and TRBJ1-5 gives the whole variable domain KAGVTQTPRYLIKTRGQQVTLSCSPISGHRSVSWYQQTPGQGLQFLFEYFSETQRNKGNFPGRFSGRQFSNSRSEMNVSTLELGDSALYLCASRQDINSNQPQHFGDGTRLSIL.